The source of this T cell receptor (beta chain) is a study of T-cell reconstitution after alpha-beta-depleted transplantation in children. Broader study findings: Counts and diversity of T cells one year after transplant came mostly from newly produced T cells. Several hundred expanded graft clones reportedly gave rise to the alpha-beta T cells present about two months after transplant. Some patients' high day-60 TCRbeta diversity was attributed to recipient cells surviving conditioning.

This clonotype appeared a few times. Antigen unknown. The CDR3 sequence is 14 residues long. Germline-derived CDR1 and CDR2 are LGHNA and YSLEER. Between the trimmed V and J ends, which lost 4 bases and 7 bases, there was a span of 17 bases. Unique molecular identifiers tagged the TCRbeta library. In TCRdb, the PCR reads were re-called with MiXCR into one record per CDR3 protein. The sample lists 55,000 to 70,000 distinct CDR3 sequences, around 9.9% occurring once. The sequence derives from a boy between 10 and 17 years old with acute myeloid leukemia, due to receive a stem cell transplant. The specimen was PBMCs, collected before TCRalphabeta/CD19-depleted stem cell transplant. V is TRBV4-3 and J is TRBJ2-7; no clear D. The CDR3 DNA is TGCGCCAGCAGCCCTACCGGGCCCCTGGGAGAGCAGTACTTC. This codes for CASSPTGPLGEQYF.